A selection of T cell receptor beta chains follows, all from one sample in a study of cytomegalovirus exposure and HLA in healthy donors. Method: immunoSEQ multiplex PCR; TCRdb's copy keeps in-frame clones and lacks some. The table includes roughly 180,000 clones, roughly 83% detected once. Specimen: PBMCs. Receptor source: a boy aged 2 to 10 in good health and CMV-seronegative. CDR3s include the opening cysteine and the closing phenylalanine or tryptophan. The order of the fields is J gene, V gene, D gene, CDR3 protein, CDR3 DNA. D genes are given only for firm matches.

>TRBJ1-1|TRBV12-5|TRBD1
CASGKQGLNTEAFF
TGTGCTAGTGGGAAACAGGGGCTGAACACTGAAGCTTTCTTT
>TRBJ2-4|TRBV19|TRBD2
CASSWKVLAGGPREAKNIQYF
TGTGCCAGTAGTTGGAAGGTACTAGCGGGAGGGCCGAGGGAAGCCAAAAACATTCAGTACTTC
>TRBJ2-1|TRBV5-1|TRBD2
CASSIAGGLYNEQFF
TGCGCCAGCAGCATAGCGGGGGGGCTCTACAATGAGCAGTTCTTC
>TRBJ2-2|TRBV19|TRBD1
CASSIRTGTGNTGELFF
TGTGCCAGTAGTATTCGGACAGGGACGGGGAACACCGGGGAGCTGTTTTTT
>TRBJ2-6|TRBV9|-
CASSVRGGSSGANVLTF
TGTGCCAGCAGCGTACGTGGGGGGAGCTCTGGGGCCAACGTCCTGACTTTC
>TRBJ1-3|TRBV9|-
CASSLSSSGNTIYF
TGTGCCAGCAGCCTAAGTTCCTCTGGAAACACCATATATTTT
>TRBJ2-1|TRBV5-5|TRBD1
CASSSRGRRGSYNEQFF
TGTGCCAGCAGTTCCAGGGGGCGGCGGGGCTCCTACAATGAGCAGTTCTTC
>TRBJ2-5|TRBV6-1|-
CASSEELAWETQYF
TGTGCCAGCAGTGAAGAACTAGCATGGGAGACCCAGTACTTC
>TRBJ2-5|TRBV29-1|-
CSVQSLEETQYF
TGCAGCGTTCAATCGCTAGAAGAGACCCAGTACTTC
>TRBJ2-1|TRBV11-3|TRBD2
CASSPGLAGEEQFF
TGTGCCAGCAGCCCGGGACTAGCGGGAGAGGAGCAGTTCTTC
>TRBJ1-6|TRBV5-1|-
CASSTEGAGRGSPLHF
TGCGCCAGCAGCACCGAAGGGGCAGGGCGAGGTTCACCCCTCCACTTT
>TRBJ1-2|TRBV7-9|-
CASSSGAGFRGYTF
TGTGCCAGCAGCTCCGGAGCGGGGTTCAGAGGCTACACCTTC
>TRBJ2-3|TRBV14|-
CASSPFARYTQYF
TGTGCCAGCAGCCCTTTCGCCCGGTATACGCAGTATTTT
>TRBJ2-7|TRBV7-7|TRBD1
CASSPGTGSYEQYF
TGTGCTAGCAGCCCCGGGACAGGGTCCTACGAGCAGTACTTC
>TRBJ2-7|TRBV27|-
CASSPRAVPDEQYF
TGTGCCAGCAGTCCCCGTGCAGTTCCTGACGAGCAGTACTTC
>TRBJ1-2|TRBV5-1|TRBD1
CASSPRTGANYGYTF
TGCGCCAGCAGCCCCCGGACAGGGGCAAACTATGGCTACACCTTC
>TRBJ2-3|TRBV11-2|TRBD1
CASSMDRGDTQYF
TGTGCCAGCAGTATGGACAGGGGGGATACGCAGTATTTT
>TRBJ2-3|TRBV4-1|TRBD2
CASSQPTSGRGTDTQYF
TGCGCCAGCAGCCAGCCGACTAGCGGGAGGGGAACAGATACGCAGTATTTT
>TRBJ2-7|TRBV7-2|-
CASSLDSSRSYEQYF
TGTGCCAGCAGCTTAGACTCTTCTAGGTCCTACGAGCAGTACTTC
>TRBJ2-1|TRBV7-9|-
CASSLFPQDNEQFF
TGTGCCAGCAGCTTATTCCCCCAGGACAATGAGCAGTTCTTC
>TRBJ2-1|TRBV5-4|-
CASSPPLEADNYNEQFF
TGTGCCAGCAGCCCCCCCCTCGAGGCCGATAACTACAATGAGCAGTTCTTC
>TRBJ2-1|TRBV7-2|TRBD2
CASSWTGGINEQFF
TGTGCCAGCAGCTGGACGGGGGGGATAAATGAGCAGTTCTTC